Given below is one TCR beta chain in context. Its antigen is undetermined. This sample stems from a study of cytomegalovirus exposure and HLA in healthy donors. Notes on the study in general: A few of the chains that were CMV-associated were confirmed in vitro to be specific for CMV antigens. The only immune exposure information that was available was CMV serostatus. Being productive about 90% or about 30% of the time was typical of most TCR beta V segments in an earlier analysis. Most TCR sequences showed up rarely, but some public TCRs showed up in many donors.

The PCR was carried out with 60 Vbeta primers and 13 Jbeta primers. The data were produced by immunoSEQ multiplex PCR, yet TCRdb's version contains in-frame clones alone and is incomplete. The data contain 95,000 to 150,000 clones, over 70% of them singletons. CDR3 length equals 16 residues. The germline V gene encodes CDR1 KGHSH and CDR2 LQKENI. V dropped 5 bases and J dropped 1 base, with 16 bases sitting between them. V usage is TRBV18 and J usage is TRBJ2-3; maybe TRBD1 (6 bases). The sequencing sample was made of PBMCs. This receptor was obtained from a man in his forties or fifties in good health and CMV-seropositive. The CDR3, as DNA: TGTGCCAGCTCAGTTTTATGGAAGGGGGGCACAGATACGCAGTATTTT. Protein: CASSVLWKGGTDTQYF.